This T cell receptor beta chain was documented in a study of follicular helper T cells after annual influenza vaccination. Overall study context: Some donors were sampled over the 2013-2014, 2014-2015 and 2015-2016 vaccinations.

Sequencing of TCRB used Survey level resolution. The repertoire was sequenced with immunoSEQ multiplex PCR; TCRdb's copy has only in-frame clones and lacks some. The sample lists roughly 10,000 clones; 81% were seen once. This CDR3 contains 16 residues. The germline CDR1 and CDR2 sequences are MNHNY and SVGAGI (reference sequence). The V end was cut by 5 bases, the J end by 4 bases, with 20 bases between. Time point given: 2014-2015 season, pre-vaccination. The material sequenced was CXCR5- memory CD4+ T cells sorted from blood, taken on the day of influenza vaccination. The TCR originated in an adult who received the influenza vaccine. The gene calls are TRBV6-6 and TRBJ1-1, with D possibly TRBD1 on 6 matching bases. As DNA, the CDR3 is TGTGCCAGCAGTGCCTTGACAGGACGAACTGGCACTGAAGCTTTCTTT. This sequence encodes CASSALTGRTGTEAFF.